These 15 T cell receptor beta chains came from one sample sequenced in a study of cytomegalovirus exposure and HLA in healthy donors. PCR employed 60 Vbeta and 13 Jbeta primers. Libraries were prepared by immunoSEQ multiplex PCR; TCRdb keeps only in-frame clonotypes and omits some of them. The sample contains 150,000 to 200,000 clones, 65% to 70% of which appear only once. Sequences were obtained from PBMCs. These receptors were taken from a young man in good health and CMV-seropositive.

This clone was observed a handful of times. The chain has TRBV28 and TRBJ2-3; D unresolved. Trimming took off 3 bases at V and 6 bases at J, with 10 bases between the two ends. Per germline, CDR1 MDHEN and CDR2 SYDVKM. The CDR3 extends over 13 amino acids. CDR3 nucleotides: TGTGCCAGCAGTTTCCTAATAGAGGATACGCAGTATTTT. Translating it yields CASSFLIEDTQYF.

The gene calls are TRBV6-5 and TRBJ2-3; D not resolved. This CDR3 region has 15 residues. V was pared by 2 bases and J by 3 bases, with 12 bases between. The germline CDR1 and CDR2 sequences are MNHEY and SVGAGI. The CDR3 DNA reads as TGTGCCAGCAGTTACACAGTATCGAGTACAGATACGCAGTATTTT. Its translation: CASSYTVSSTDTQYF.

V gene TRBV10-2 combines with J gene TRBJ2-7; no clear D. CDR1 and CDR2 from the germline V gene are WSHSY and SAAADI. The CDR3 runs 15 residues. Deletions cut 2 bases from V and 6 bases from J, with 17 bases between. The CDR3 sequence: CASSEGRWVVREQYF. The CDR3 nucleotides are TGCGCCAGCAGTGAGGGCAGGTGGGTTGTTCGCGAGCAGTACTTC.

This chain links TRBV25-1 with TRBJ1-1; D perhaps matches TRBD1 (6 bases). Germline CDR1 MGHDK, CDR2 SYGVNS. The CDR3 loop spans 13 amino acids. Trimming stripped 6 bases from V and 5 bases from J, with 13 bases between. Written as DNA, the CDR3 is TGTGCCAGCAGACGGACAGTGATGACTGAAGCTTTCTTT. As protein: CASRRTVMTEAFF.

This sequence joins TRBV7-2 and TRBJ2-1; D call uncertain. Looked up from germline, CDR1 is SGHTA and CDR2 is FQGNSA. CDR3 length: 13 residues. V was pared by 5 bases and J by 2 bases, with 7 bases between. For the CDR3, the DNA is TGTGCCAGCAGCCCGAGTACCTACAATGAGCAGTTCTTC. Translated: CASSPSTYNEQFF.

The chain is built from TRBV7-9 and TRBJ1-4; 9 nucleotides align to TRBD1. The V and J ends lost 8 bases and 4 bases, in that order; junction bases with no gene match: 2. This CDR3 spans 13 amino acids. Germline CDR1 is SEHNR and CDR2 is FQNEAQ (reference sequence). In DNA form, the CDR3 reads TGTGCCAGCCAGGGACAGGGTAATGAAAAACTGTTTTTT. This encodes CASQGQGNEKLFF.

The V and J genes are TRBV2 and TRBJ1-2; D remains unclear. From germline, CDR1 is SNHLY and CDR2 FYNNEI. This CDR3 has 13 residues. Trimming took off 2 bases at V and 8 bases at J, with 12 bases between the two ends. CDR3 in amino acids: CASSEFKRSGYTF. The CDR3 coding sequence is TGTGCCAGCAGTGAATTTAAGAGGAGCGGCTACACCTTC.

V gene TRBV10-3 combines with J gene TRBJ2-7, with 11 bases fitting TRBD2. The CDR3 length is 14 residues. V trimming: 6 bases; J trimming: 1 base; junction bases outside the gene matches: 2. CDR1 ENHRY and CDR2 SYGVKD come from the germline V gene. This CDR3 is CAIRGTSGSYEQYF. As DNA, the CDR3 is TGTGCCATCAGGGGGACTAGCGGATCCTACGAGCAGTACTTC.

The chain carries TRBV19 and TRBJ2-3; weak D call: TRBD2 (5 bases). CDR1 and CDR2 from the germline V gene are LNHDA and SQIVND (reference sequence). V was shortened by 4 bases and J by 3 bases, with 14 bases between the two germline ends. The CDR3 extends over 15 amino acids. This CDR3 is CASSTIERRTDTQYF. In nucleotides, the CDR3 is TGTGCCAGTAGTACGATCGAGCGGAGAACAGATACGCAGTATTTT. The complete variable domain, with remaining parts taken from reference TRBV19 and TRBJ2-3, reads DGGITQSPKYLFRKEGQNVTLSCEQNLNHDAMYWYRQDPGQGLRLIYYSQIVNDFQKGDIAEGYSVSREKKESFPLTVTSAQKNPTAFYLCASSTIERRTDTQYFGPGTRLTVL.

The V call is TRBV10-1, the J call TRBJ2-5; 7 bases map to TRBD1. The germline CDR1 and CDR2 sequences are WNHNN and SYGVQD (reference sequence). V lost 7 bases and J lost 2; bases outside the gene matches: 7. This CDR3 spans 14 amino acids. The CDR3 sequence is CASIPDRQQETQYF. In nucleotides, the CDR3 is TGCGCCAGCATCCCGGACAGGCAACAAGAGACCCAGTACTTC.

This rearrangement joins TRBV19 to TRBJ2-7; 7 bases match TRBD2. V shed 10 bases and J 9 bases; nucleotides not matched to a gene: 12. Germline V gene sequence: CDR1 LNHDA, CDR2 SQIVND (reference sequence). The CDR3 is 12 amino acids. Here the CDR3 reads CATRSGGDGQYF. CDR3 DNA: TGTGCCACACGGTCGGGGGGAGACGGGCAGTACTTC.

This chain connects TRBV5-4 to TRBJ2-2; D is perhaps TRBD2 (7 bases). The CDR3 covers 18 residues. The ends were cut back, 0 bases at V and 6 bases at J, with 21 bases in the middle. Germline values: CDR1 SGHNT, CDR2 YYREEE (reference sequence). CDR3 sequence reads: CASSLGGGGFGLAGELFF. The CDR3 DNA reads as TGTGCCAGCAGCTTGGGAGGGGGGGGGTTCGGGCTCGCCGGGGAGCTGTTTTTT.

Here the CDR3 reads CASSFIEEQFF. The CDR3 region has the DNA TGTGCCAGCAGCTTCATAGAGGAGCAGTTCTTC. This chain uses TRBV7-2 with TRBJ2-1; no clear D gene. V lost 3 bases and J lost 10, with 7 bases in between. CDR3 size: 11 residues. Germline V gene data show CDR1 as SGHTA and CDR2 as FQGNSA.

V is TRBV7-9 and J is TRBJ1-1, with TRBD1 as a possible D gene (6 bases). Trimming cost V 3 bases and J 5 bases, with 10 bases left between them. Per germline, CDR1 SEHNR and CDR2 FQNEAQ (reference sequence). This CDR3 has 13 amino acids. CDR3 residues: CASSFTGITEAFF. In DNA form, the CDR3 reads TGTGCCAGCAGCTTTACAGGGATAACTGAAGCTTTCTTT.

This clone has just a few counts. This CDR3 reads CASSISSVGVKLFF. The DNA for the CDR3 is TGTGCCAGTAGTATTAGCTCGGTCGGGGTAAAACTGTTTTTT. The gene calls are TRBV19 and TRBJ1-4, with unresolved D. This CDR3 region has 14 residues. The ends were cut back, 3 bases at V and 10 bases at J, with 15 bases in the middle. Germline V CDR1 and CDR2: LNHDA, SQIVND (reference sequence).